This T cell receptor (beta chain) was found in a study of T cells in Graves' hyperthyroidism and ophthalmopathy. Study details: Prior to any treatment, at the point of initial diagnosis, peripheral blood was collected.

This clonotype has a count of ten or more. Authors of the study amplified TCR beta CDR3 regions from RNA transcripts. HTBI primers were the set used in a first-round RT-PCR of the TCR CDR3. TCRdb re-called the multiplex PCR reads with MiXCR, one entry per CDR3 protein. The data show hundreds of thousands of distinct CDR3 sequences, with roughly 23% seen just once and approximately 49% held by the top ten. This TCR was recovered from a woman in her sixties or seventies with Graves' ophthalmopathy. The sequenced material came from blood.

The CDR3 reads CASSFMGRISYNEQFF. CDR3 bases: TGTGCCAGCAGCTTCATGGGACGGATCTCCTACAATGAGCAGTTCTTC. The chain combines TRBV7-2 with TRBJ2-1; TRBD1 or TRBD2 may be the D gene (5 bases each). Germline CDR1 reads SGHTA; CDR2 reads FQGNSA. The ends were cut back, 3 bases at V and 0 bases at J, with 12 bases in the middle. The CDR3 is 16 amino acids.